These T cell receptor beta chains were read from a single sample in a study of T cell repertoires in cytomegalovirus infection. MiXCR was run by TCRdb on the reads, yielding one entry per CDR3 protein. The table lists some 170,000 distinct CDR3 sequences, roughly 17% of them singletons, with under 30% in the top ten. What was sequenced was CD8+ T cells from PBMCs. The receptors here all came from a human donor in good health (CMV status not recorded). Some clones in this sample may be carry-over from other donors' samples. Both conserved end residues are part of each CDR3. Each record gives: V gene, J gene, clone size, D gene, CDR3 DNA, CDR3 protein. D genes are given only for firm matches. A clone size is listed for some rows: how often the clone was seen (once, few, many), or a class if it is expanded.

TRBV7-9	TRBJ2-3	few	TRBD2	TGTGCCAGCAGCTTGATCTCAGCGGGGGCGCGCGCAGATACGCAGTATTTT	CASSLISAGARADTQYF
TRBV28	TRBJ1-1	-	TRBD1	TGTGCCAGGAATGGGGGGACCCGGGGAGGGGGCCCCACTGAAGCTTTCTTT	CARNGGTRGGGPTEAFF
TRBV20-1	TRBJ2-3	few	TRBD2	TGCAGTGCTACAATCTCTAGCGGGGACACAGATACGCAGTATTTT	CSATISSGDTDTQYF
TRBV7-6	TRBJ1-6	many	-	TGTGCCAGCAGCCCGTACCGACGGGATTCACCCCTCCACTTT	CASSPYRRDSPLHF
TRBV7-2	TRBJ2-5	many	-	TGTGCCAGCAGCTTAGAGGGGGACGGGACCCAGTACTTC	CASSLEGDGTQYF
TRBV4-3	TRBJ2-1	-	-	TGCGCCAGCAGCGGGGGGCCCAATGAGCAGTTCTTC	CASSGGPNEQFF
TRBV28	TRBJ2-1	few	-	TGTGCCAGCAGTTTATTGTTGGGAAATGAGCAGTTCTTC	CASSLLLGNEQFF
TRBV7-6	TRBJ2-7	few	TRBD1	TGTGCCAGCAGCTTAGCCGGGACAGGGGTCGAGCAGTACTTC	CASSLAGTGVEQYF
TRBV24-1	TRBJ2-2	-	-	TGTGCCACCAGTGTACGGCCCGGGGAGCTGTTTTTT	CATSVRPGELFF
TRBV7-8	TRBJ2-1	few	-	TGTGCCAGCAGCCTCCTGGGAATAGGGGGGAAAAAGCAGTTCTTC	CASSLLGIGGKKQFF
TRBV28	TRBJ1-5	-	-	TGTGCCAGCAGGACAACCAGCAATCAGCCCCAGCATTTT	CASRTTSNQPQHF
TRBV28	TRBJ1-4	few	-	TGTGCCAGCAGTTTATTCATGGGCGCGGGTCCGGGTGAAAAACTGTTTTTT	CASSLFMGAGPGEKLFF
TRBV7-2	TRBJ2-7	few	TRBD1	TGTGCCAGCAGCTACGAGACAGGGGGCTTCTACGAGCAGTACTTC	CASSYETGGFYEQYF
TRBV11-2	TRBJ2-3	-	-	TGTGCCAGCAGCTTAGAGGCGGGGCGTAGCACAGATACGCAGTATTTT	CASSLEAGRSTDTQYF
TRBV7-2	TRBJ2-7	many	-	TGTGCCAGCAGCTTAAATGGTCAGGAGTCTCCCTACGAGCAGTACTTC	CASSLNGQESPYEQYF
TRBV29-1	TRBJ2-7	-	-	TGCAGCGTTGAAACGGGCAGTGGGTCCTACGAGCAGTACTTC	CSVETGSGSYEQYF
TRBV7-3	TRBJ1-6	few	-	TGTGCCAGCAGCTTAGAAGGCAATTCACCCCTCCACTTT	CASSLEGNSPLHF
TRBV2	TRBJ2-3	-	TRBD2	TGTGCCAGCCCGCCGGCGCGGGGGTCGGATACGCAGTATTTT	CASPPARGSDTQYF
TRBV6-2/TRBV6-3	TRBJ2-5	-	-	TGTGCCAGCAGTTACTCATGGGGGGAGCTCCAAGAGACCCAGTACTTC	CASSYSWGELQETQYF
TRBV27	TRBJ1-1	-	-	TGTGCCAGCAGTGGAGGCCGTGGGGGGAGCCCCCCTGAAGCTTTCTTT	CASSGGRGGSPPEAFF
TRBV4-1	TRBJ1-6	-	-	TGCGCCAGCAGCCTACGAGGGGGGCTCAGCTCCTATAATTCACCCCTCCACTTT	CASSLRGGLSSYNSPLHF
TRBV5-1	TRBJ1-1	-	TRBD1	TGCGCCAGCAGTCCCCATTTCAGGGGGAGAAGCGATGAAGCTTTCTTT	CASSPHFRGRSDEAFF
TRBV20-1	TRBJ2-3	-	-	TGCAGTGCCCCCTCCGCCAGGTGGAGAGAAGATACGCAGTATTTT	CSAPSARWREDTQYF
TRBV28	TRBJ2-5	-	-	TGTGCCAGCAGTTTGGAGGGTGTGGAGACCCAGTACTTC	CASSLEGVETQYF
TRBV7-6	TRBJ2-1	-	-	TGTGCCAGCAGCTCCCAGACAGGCAAGAGCTCCTACAATGAGCAGTTCTTC	CASSSQTGKSSYNEQFF
TRBV7-6	TRBJ2-3	few	-	TGTGCCAGCAGCTTAGTCGGAAAGACAGATACGCAGTATTTT	CASSLVGKTDTQYF
TRBV7-6	TRBJ2-1	few	-	TGTGCCAGCAGCTTGGCCCCAATAGACAATGAGCAGTTCTTC	CASSLAPIDNEQFF
TRBV15	TRBJ2-1	-	TRBD1	TGTGCCACCAGCAGAGAGGCCCGGAGACAGGGTGTAGTGAATGAGCAGTTCTTC	CATSREARRQGVVNEQFF
TRBV14	TRBJ1-2	few	-	TGTGCCAGCAGCCAACTTAGCCAGGTAGATGGCTACACCTTC	CASSQLSQVDGYTF
TRBV29-1	TRBJ1-2	few	-	TGCAGCGTTGAATTACCGCCCGGGGGGCGAGTCAGGACGGGCTATGGCTACACCTTC	CSVELPPGGRVRTGYGYTF
TRBV11-2	TRBJ2-7	-	-	TGTGCCAGCAGCGAAATTAGGTCTCCCGAGCAGTACTTC	CASSEIRSPEQYF
TRBV12-3/TRBV12-4	TRBJ2-7	many	-	TGTGCCAGCAGTTTCGGGGGCCGCTCCTACGAGCAGTACTTC	CASSFGGRSYEQYF
TRBV7-2	TRBJ2-7	few	-	TGTGCCAGCAGCTTAGACGGACAACCCTACGAGCAGTACTTC	CASSLDGQPYEQYF
TRBV27	TRBJ2-1	-	TRBD1	TGTGCCAGCAGTTATAACAGGGGCAACAATGAGCAGTTCTTC	CASSYNRGNNEQFF
TRBV11-2	TRBJ2-1	-	-	TGTGCCAGCAGCTCCACAGGGTCCCCTTCCCACAATGAGCAGTTCTTC	CASSSTGSPSHNEQFF
TRBV5-1	TRBJ2-7	-	TRBD1	TGCGCCAGCAGCGTGGGACAGGGATGGGAGCAGTACTTC	CASSVGQGWEQYF
TRBV29-1	TRBJ2-2	few	-	TGCAGCGTTCGCTTTAGGGGGGGAGGAACCGGGGAGCTGTTTTTT	CSVRFRGGGTGELFF
TRBV12-3/TRBV12-4	TRBJ2-5	-	-	TGTGCCAGCAGTAGGGGGAGCAGTTATCGGGGTGGGGAGACCCAGTACTTC	CASSRGSSYRGGETQYF
TRBV6-2/TRBV6-3	TRBJ2-3	-	-	TGTGCCAGCAGTTACCTACGCCCCGCAGTCACTCACACAGATACGCAGTATTTT	CASSYLRPAVTHTDTQYF
TRBV7-2	TRBJ1-1	many	-	TGTGCCAGCAGCTTAGCGCTTCGGGGATATGGAGGCACTGAAGCTTTCTTT	CASSLALRGYGGTEAFF
TRBV28	TRBJ2-2	few	-	TGTGCCAGCAGTTTACTCGGGGGTAGATTCGGGGAGCTGTTTTTT	CASSLLGGRFGELFF
TRBV7-3	TRBJ2-1	-	TRBD2	TGTGCCAGCAGCCTGGGCCGGGGGGTCTTCTTC	CASSLGRGVFF
TRBV7-2	TRBJ2-1	-	TRBD2	TGTGCCAGCAGCCCTGGGGGGGTTTTTAGGTTCTTC	CASSPGGVFRFF
TRBV7-9	TRBJ2-3	-	-	TGTGCCAGCAGCCCATACAGTTCTAGCACAGATACGCAGTATTTT	CASSPYSSSTDTQYF
TRBV7-6	TRBJ1-6	-	TRBD1	TGTGCCAGCAGCCCGGGACAGGGGGGGTCACCCCTCCACTTT	CASSPGQGGSPLHF
TRBV28	TRBJ1-5	-	-	TGTGCCAGCACTAGCGGGCAGGGTAGCAATCAGCCCCAGCATTTT	CASTSGQGSNQPQHF
TRBV7-9	TRBJ1-2	once	-	TGTGCCAGCAGCTCCCTCCCGGACGGATACTATGGCTACACCTTC	CASSSLPDGYYGYTF
TRBV7-2	TRBJ2-5	-	-	TGTGCCAGCAGCTCGGACACAAACGAAGAGACCCAGTACTTC	CASSSDTNEETQYF
TRBV25-1	TRBJ1-1	few	-	TGTGCCAGCAGGCTGTCGAACACTGAAGCTTTCTTT	CASRLSNTEAFF
TRBV28	TRBJ2-7	few	-	TGTGCCAGCAGGCAGGTCTCACCCCTTGAGTACGAGCAGTACTTC	CASRQVSPLEYEQYF